The 5 T cell receptor beta chains given below trace back to one sample, sequenced in a study of blood T cells in healthy people across ages. For the second PCR, which ran for roughly 7 to 11 cycles, a sample-barcoded 5' primer and a J-beta primer mix were used. TCRdb passed the 5' RACE reads through MiXCR, listing each CDR3 protein once. The sample holds 1 million or so distinct CDR3 sequences, 45% seen once. The sample was blood. The receptors derive from a woman aged 60-75 years in good health.

The chain combines TRBV14 with TRBJ1-2; D perhaps matches TRBD1 (5 bases). CDR3 length: 15 residues. V lost 4 bases and J 5 bases, leaving 17 bases between the germline ends. From germline, CDR1 is SGHDN and CDR2 FVKESK. The CDR3 nucleotides are TGTGCCAGCAGCCGAAAAAACGACAGAAGATATGGCTACACCTTC. Its translation: CASSRKNDRRYGYTF.

The rearrangement uses TRBV12-3 or TRBV12-4 and TRBJ2-5, with D unclear. The CDR3 is 13 amino acids. With 6 bases removed from V and 2 bases from J, the gap between germline ends came to 10 bases. CDR3 loop: CASRDLGQETQYF. In nucleotides, the CDR3 is TGTGCCAGCAGAGACCTGGGGCAAGAGACCCAGTACTTC.

For this clonotype: At one boundary the junction diverges from the germline segment, which might be a read error. V gene TRBV28 combines with J gene TRBJ2-7; 9 bases map to TRBD1. CDR3 length: 15 residues. Germline CDR1 is MDHEN and CDR2 is SYDVKM. As DNA, the CDR3 is TGTGCCGGCAGCTCCCCACCACAGGGGGCGGACGAGCAGTACTTC. It encodes CAGSSPPQGADEQYF.

The chain couples TRBV7-6 to TRBJ2-5; 8 nucleotides match TRBD2. Gene TRBJ2-7 matches the end of the DNA better, so the J call may be wrong. The germline CDR1 and CDR2 sequences are SGHVS and FNYEAQ. The CDR3 consists of 13 residues. The CDR3 loop reads CACTVSGSGEQYF. The CDR3 coding sequence is TGTGCATGCACGGTGAGCGGGAGTGGCGAGCAGTACTTC.

Turning to this clonotype: An end of the junction differs from the germline gene, which may be a read error. The V gene is TRBV5-1, the J gene TRBJ2-1; tentative D call: TRBD1 (5 bases). The CDR3 is 12 amino acids. Per the germline V gene, CDR1 is SGHRS and CDR2 is YFSETQ. The chain's CDR3 is CVSTATGVEQFF. The CDR3 nucleotides read TGCGTCAGCACTGCCACAGGCGTAGAGCAGTTCTTC.